Below, 32 T cell receptor beta chains from the same sample are listed, as sequenced in a study of blood T cell repertoires in COVID-19. Generated by immunoSEQ multiplex PCR, the TCRdb table keeps only in-frame clones and is missing some. The repertoire holds 250,000 to 350,000 clones, less than 85% seen once, with approximately 1.5% in the top ten. Material: peripheral blood. These receptors originate from a human donor with COVID-19, enrolled during active disease. The donor label of this sample is uncertain.

The chain uses TRBV28 and TRBJ2-6; no clear D. V was pared by 2 bases and J by 4 bases, with 9 bases between. The germline V gene has CDR1 MDHEN and CDR2 SYDVKM. The CDR3 is 15 residues long. In nucleotides, the CDR3 is TGTGCCAGCAGTTTAGCGGATGGAGGGGCCAACGTCCTGACTTTC. The encoded protein is CASSLADGGANVLTF.

On this clone itself: Other DNA sequences of this sample code for an identical CDR3. The J gene is TRBJ2-3, the V gene TRBV19; 14 bases are a match to TRBD2. The V and J ends lost 3 bases and 3 bases, in that order; junction bases with no gene match: 2. Germline-derived CDR1 and CDR2 are LNHDA and SQIVND (reference sequence). This CDR3 is 16 amino acids long. The CDR3 is CASSIGTSGSTDTQYF. The CDR3 coding sequence is TGTGCCAGTAGTATTGGGACTAGCGGGAGTACAGATACGCAGTATTTT.

This clone was found once. V usage is TRBV28 and J usage is TRBJ1-5, with 7 bases fitting TRBD1. The V gene end was trimmed by 6 bases and the J gene end by 3 bases; junction bases not matched to a gene: 14. This CDR3 is built from 17 residues. Germline V CDR1 and CDR2: MDHEN, SYDVKM. CDR3: CASSRSRGRVDNQPQHF. The CDR3 DNA is TGTGCCAGCAGCCGAAGTAGGGGGCGCGTGGACAATCAGCCCCAGCATTTT.

The rearrangement uses TRBV9 and TRBJ2-5; TRBD1 matches at 11 bases. Germline CDR1 reads SGDLS; CDR2 reads YYNGEE. This CDR3 spans 16 amino acids. V dropped 4 bases and J dropped 0; count of bases not matched to a gene: 5. The chain's CDR3 is CASSPGTGGYQETQYF. DNA of the CDR3: TGTGCCAGCAGCCCGGGGACAGGGGGATACCAAGAGACCCAGTACTTC.

This clone came up once. This chain links TRBV9 with TRBJ2-5, with 11 bases aligning to TRBD2. The germline V gene has CDR1 SGDLS and CDR2 YYNGEE. Trimming took 1 base from V and 3 from J; bases not matched to a gene: 2. This CDR3 region has 15 residues. The CDR3 is CASSVSGLAEETQYF. The CDR3 DNA reads TGTGCCAGCAGCGTATCGGGACTAGCGGAAGAGACCCAGTACTTC.

The chain carries TRBV7-2 and TRBJ2-3, with D possibly TRBD2 on 6 matching bases. V lost 5 bases to trimming and J lost 0 bases, with 12 bases between them. The CDR3 extends over 15 amino acids. From germline, CDR1 is SGHTA and CDR2 FQGNSA. The DNA for the CDR3 is TGTGCCAGCAGCCGGGACTCCTATAGCACAGATACGCAGTATTTT. This sequence encodes CASSRDSYSTDTQYF.

The chain is built from TRBV28 and TRBJ1-1; 9 nucleotides match TRBD1. CDR1 and CDR2 (germline): MDHEN, SYDVKM. V gave up 6 bases and J gave up 1 base; unmatched junction bases: 15. The CDR3 runs 18 residues. CDR3 sequence: CASSSPLTGGNWNTEAFF. CDR3 bases: TGTGCCAGCAGCTCCCCCTTGACAGGGGGTAATTGGAACACTGAAGCTTTCTTT.

In DNA, the CDR3 is TGTGCCAGCAGCTACCCCGGGGACAGGTCCTACAATGAGCAGTTCTTC. Amino acid sequence: CASSYPGDRSYNEQFF. This chain joins TRBV5-6 and TRBJ2-1; 8 bases fit TRBD1. The CDR3 length is 16 residues. The junction had 6 bases not matched to a gene; V was cut back by 3 bases and J by 1 base. Germline-derived CDR1 and CDR2 are SGHDT and YYEEEE.

In its sample, this clone was seen once. The chain links TRBV4-3 to TRBJ1-4; 8 nucleotides match TRBD1. Germline loops: CDR1 LGHNA, CDR2 YSLEER. The CDR3 spans 16 residues. Unmatched junction bases numbered 9, after V lost 6 bases and J lost 3 bases. CDR3 amino acids: CASSKGQGPPNEKLFF. The CDR3 nucleotides read TGCGCCAGCAGTAAAGGACAGGGCCCACCTAATGAAAAACTGTTTTTT.

This sequence joins TRBV19 and TRBJ1-1; D gene ambiguous. Germline CDR1 LNHDA, CDR2 SQIVND (reference sequence). V was cut by 10 bases and J by 0 bases, with 18 bases left in between. This CDR3 contains 15 residues. CDR3 sequence: CATQDYGVVNTEAFF. The CDR3 region has the DNA TGTGCCACACAAGACTACGGGGTCGTGAACACTGAAGCTTTCTTT.

The chain couples TRBV28 to TRBJ2-3; D perhaps matches TRBD1 (6 bases). This CDR3 contains 14 residues. V was cut by 5 bases and J by 1 base, with 10 bases left in between. Germline CDR1 and CDR2: MDHEN and SYDVKM. This CDR3 is CASSQRTGTDTQYF. The CDR3 nucleotides are TGTGCCAGCAGTCAACGGACAGGCACAGATACGCAGTATTTT. The full variable domain, completed using reference TRBV28 and TRBJ2-3, is DVKVTQSSRYLVKRTGEKVFLECVQDMDHENMFWYRQDPGLGLRLIYFSYDVKMKEKGDIPEGYSVSREKKERFSLILESASTNQTSMYLCASSQRTGTDTQYFGPGTRLTVL.

The CDR3 coding sequence is TGTGCCAGCAGCCCCCCGGGACAGGGTCCAGCAGGGGCAGATACGCAGTATTTT. Encoded protein: CASSPPGQGPAGADTQYF. This chain uses TRBV7-3 with TRBJ2-3, with 9 bases that match TRBD1. Germline-derived CDR1 and CDR2 are SGHTA and FQGTGA. The CDR3 is made up of 18 amino acids. J was trimmed by 4 bases and V by 5 bases; bases with no gene match: 16. Using reference TRBV7-3 and TRBJ2-3 for the parts outside the CDR3, the full variable domain is GAGVSQTPSNKVTEKGKYVELRCDPISGHTALYWYRQSLGQGPEFLIYFQGTGAADDSGLPNDRFFAVRPEGSVSTLKIQRTERGDSAVYLCASSPPGQGPAGADTQYFGPGTRLTVL.

The chain is built from TRBV3-1 (or the pseudogene TRBV3-2) and TRBJ2-1; 7 nucleotides align to TRBD2. The CDR3 runs to 17 residues. From germline, CDR1 is LGHDT and CDR2 YNNKEL (reference sequence). Trimming at V came to 4 bases and at J to 0 bases, leaving 9 bases not matched to a gene. This CDR3 is CASSPPWGGVSYNEQFF. The CDR3 nucleotides are TGTGCCAGCAGCCCACCCTGGGGGGGAGTCTCCTACAATGAGCAGTTCTTC.

The chain has TRBV5-1 and TRBJ2-7, with TRBD1 identical over 9 bases. V dropped 7 bases and J dropped 1; count of bases not matched to a gene: 3. The CDR3 extends over 13 amino acids. The germline gives CDR1 SGHRS, CDR2 YFSETQ. The chain's CDR3 is CASGGQGSYEQYF. In DNA, the CDR3 is TGCGCCAGCGGGGGACAGGGTTCCTACGAGCAGTACTTC.

For this clone: The DNA is omitted, as the CDR3 cannot be located on it reliably, and the CDR3 follows TCRdb's listing. In the same sample, other DNA sequences code for this CDR3. The chain couples TRBV29-1 to TRBJ1-1. The CDR3 is 12 residues long, counting both termini. CDR1 is SQVTM and CDR2 is ANQGSEA in the germline V gene. The CDR3 loop reads CSVGPGDTEAFF.

This chain joins TRBV12-3 or TRBV12-4 and TRBJ2-2; D perhaps matches TRBD2 (6 bases). Trimming took off 4 bases at V and 7 bases at J, with 10 bases between the two ends. CDR3 length: 13 residues. The CDR3 nucleotides are TGTGCCAGCAGTTCTGGACTATTCGGGGAGCTGTTTTTT. It encodes CASSSGLFGELFF.

The V call is TRBV2, the J call TRBJ1-6, with D perhaps TRBD1 (5 bases). The CDR3 sequence is 13 residues long. V was pared by 4 bases and J by 7 bases, with 8 bases between. The germline V gene has CDR1 SNHLY and CDR2 FYNNEI. The CDR3 DNA sequence: TGTGCCAGCAGTGGACAGATCAATTCACCCCTCCACTTT. This sequence encodes CASSGQINSPLHF.

The V gene is TRBV6-1, the J gene TRBJ2-1; no definite D call. Germline lookup yields CDR1 MNHNS and CDR2 SASEGT. V was shortened by 2 bases and J by 9 bases, with 8 bases between the two germline ends. This CDR3 comprises 12 residues. The CDR3 region has the DNA TGTGCCAGCAGTGAACTTAGCTCTGAGCAGTTCTTC. Protein: CASSELSSEQFF.

The rearrangement joins TRBV21-1 to TRBJ2-7; the tabulated D call, TRBD2, remains unverified against the DNA. TRBV21-1 is described as a pseudogene. The CDR3 extends over 15 amino acids. The CDR3 spells CASSKPGLTTYEQYF. The CDR3 DNA follows: TGTGCCAGCAGCAAACCGGGACTCACTACCTACGAGCAGTACTTC.

The V gene is TRBV28, the J gene TRBJ2-3; 11 positions agree with TRBD2. The CDR3 spans 16 residues. The V and J ends lost 3 bases and 1 base, in that order; junction bases with no gene match: 3. Germline V CDR1 and CDR2: MDHEN, SYDVKM. The CDR3 region has the DNA TGTGCCAGCAGTTTGACTAGCGGGATGGGCACAGATACGCAGTATTTT. This translates into CASSLTSGMGTDTQYF.

The CDR3 DNA follows: TGTGCCAGCAAAAACACGGAGAATGAAAAACTGTTTTTT. It translates to CASKNTENEKLFF. The chain uses TRBV2 and TRBJ1-4; D gene uncertain. CDR3 length equals 13 residues. CDR1 is SNHLY and CDR2 is FYNNEI in the germline V gene. Trimming cost V 7 bases and J 5 bases, with 11 bases left between them.

The chain is built from TRBV7-8 and TRBJ1-6; TRBD1 matches 10 bases. V lost 5 bases and J lost 8; bases outside the gene matches: 3. The V gene's germline CDR1 is SGHVS and CDR2 FQNEAQ. The CDR3 spans 14 residues. CDR3 in amino acids: CASSRGTGDSPLHF. Here the CDR3 DNA reads TGTGCCAGCAGCCGAGGGACAGGGGATTCACCCCTCCACTTT.

The gene calls are TRBV19 and TRBJ1-4, with 7 bases fitting TRBD1. The CDR3 totals 16 residues. The germline V gene has CDR1 LNHDA and CDR2 SQIVND (reference sequence). V trimming: 6 bases; J trimming: 0 bases; junction bases outside the gene matches: 7. CDR3 loop: CASRRQGGATNEKLFF. The CDR3 DNA reads as TGTGCCAGTAGGCGACAGGGAGGAGCAACTAATGAAAAACTGTTTTTT.

The V and J genes are TRBV30 and TRBJ2-1; D is ambiguous. V lost 4 bases and J lost 4, with 8 bases in between. Germline V lookup: CDR1 GTSNPN, CDR2 SVGIG (reference sequence). The CDR3 is 12 residues long. The CDR3 nucleotides read TGTGCCTGGAAACAGCAATACAATGAGCAGTTCTTC. This translates into CAWKQQYNEQFF.

The rearrangement uses TRBV28 and TRBJ1-4; a weak D match, TRBD1 (6 bases). The CDR3 consists of 14 residues. The germline V gene encodes CDR1 MDHEN and CDR2 SYDVKM. Trimming pared 3 bases from V and 8 bases from J, leaving 13 bases between. This CDR3 reads CASSFGGVGEKLFF. CDR3 nucleotides: TGTGCCAGCAGTTTTGGGGGCGTTGGGGAAAAACTGTTTTTT. Filled out from reference TRBV28 and TRBJ1-4, the complete variable domain reads DVKVTQSSRYLVKRTGEKVFLECVQDMDHENMFWYRQDPGLGLRLIYFSYDVKMKEKGDIPEGYSVSREKKERFSLILESASTNQTSMYLCASSFGGVGEKLFFGSGTQLSVL.

The V gene is TRBV5-1, the J gene TRBJ1-2, with 7 bases matching TRBD1. Looked up from germline, CDR1 is SGHRS and CDR2 is YFSETQ. The CDR3 length is 14 residues. The J segment lost 7 bases and the V segment lost 0 bases, leaving 6 bases of the junction unmatched. In nucleotides, the CDR3 is TGCGCCAGCAGCTTGGTGGCAGGGGGGCCTGGCTACACCTTC. Translation gives CASSLVAGGPGYTF.

This clone was detected only a few times. The chain combines TRBV5-1 with TRBJ2-1; 10 bases are shared with TRBD2. Losses at the gene ends were 7 bases for V and 3 bases for J; bases not matched to a gene: 10. The CDR3 length is 16 residues. Germline assignment: CDR1 SGHRS and CDR2 YFSETQ. DNA of the CDR3: TGCGCCAGCGCCATGTTGGGACTAGCGAACTACAATGAGCAGTTCTTC. This sequence encodes CASAMLGLANYNEQFF.

The chain joins TRBV14 to TRBJ2-7, with D possibly being TRBD2 (7 bases). Trimming cost V 4 bases and J 7 bases, with 17 bases left between them. The CDR3 is made up of 14 amino acids. CDR1 and CDR2 from the germline V gene are SGHDN and FVKESK. Written as DNA, the CDR3 is TGTGCCAGCAGCCGGCATCTGGGGGGGCTTGAGCAGTACTTC. It is translated as CASSRHLGGLEQYF.

This clone is a singleton in its sample. The rearrangement links TRBV13 to TRBJ2-7; 7 bases line up with TRBD2. This CDR3 region has 16 residues. V dropped 5 bases and J dropped 3; count of bases not matched to a gene: 13. CDR1 is PRHDT, CDR2 FYEKMQ, per germline (reference sequence). CDR3: CASSPTRGDGLYEQYF. In DNA form, the CDR3 reads TGTGCCAGCAGCCCAACCCGGGGGGACGGCCTCTACGAGCAGTACTTC.

The J gene is TRBJ1-1, the V gene TRBV7-9; D gene unclear. Germline V gives CDR1 SEHNR, CDR2 FQNEAQ (reference sequence). Trimming removed 5 bases from V and 0 bases from J, with 7 bases in between. The CDR3 is 13 residues long. CDR3 DNA: TGTGCCAGCAGCAAAATATTGAACACTGAAGCTTTCTTT. Translation gives CASSKILNTEAFF.

The chain combines TRBV11-2 with TRBJ2-5, with 8 bases lining up with TRBD1. Germline assignment: CDR1 SGHAT and CDR2 FQNNGV. CDR3 length: 15 residues. The junction had 8 bases not matched to a gene; V was cut back by 1 base and J by 7 bases. In DNA form, the CDR3 reads TGTGCCAGCAGCTTAGCCGGGACAGGTCGCAGGACCCAGTACTTC. Its protein product is CASSLAGTGRRTQYF.

The chain uses TRBV28 and TRBJ1-2, with a tentative D call TRBD1 (5 bases). The V gene lost 4 bases and the J gene lost 8 bases, with 20 bases spanning the gap. The CDR3 is 15 residues long. Germline lookup yields CDR1 MDHEN and CDR2 SYDVKM. The CDR3 is CASSSPLDGGKGYTF. CDR3 bases: TGTGCCAGCAGTTCCCCTTTAGACGGGGGGAAGGGCTACACCTTC.